This TCR beta chain originates from a study of vaccination and CD4 T cells after COVID-19. The overall study: The convalescent group had six males, four females, seven Caucasians, two Asians, one multiracial. For post-vaccine samples, collection took place a median approximately 72 days after dose two, ranging from 14 to 241. General study points: Clonotypes reactive to SARS-CoV-2 had a median that went up from 21 to 38, but not significantly.

Trimming cost V 5 bases and J 2 bases, with 16 bases left between them. Germline CDR1 reads SGHTA; CDR2 reads FQGNSA. The CDR3 is 15 residues long. The assay that was used to sequence DNA from cultured CD4+ T cells was the Oncomine TCR Beta short-read assay. TCRdb recomputed calls from the PCR reads with MiXCR, one row per CDR3 protein. The table shows about 20,000 distinct CDR3 sequences, with around half occurring only once. Treatment denoted: roughly 11-day PBMC culture with coronavirus spike peptide pools or control peptides (ViraFEST assay). Details on this clonotype: The antigen is undetermined.

This TCR came from a human donor who had recovered from COVID-19. Material for sequencing was CD4+ T cells from blood, cultured in vitro. The chain uses TRBV7-2 and TRBJ2-7, with D perhaps assigned TRBD1 or TRBD2 (5 bases each). The CDR3 DNA reads as TGTGCCAGCAGCCCCGGGGCTAGCCCTCCCTACGAGCAGTACTTC. Protein product: CASSPGASPPYEQYF.